This T cell receptor (beta chain) emerged from a study of graft-versus-host responses after intestinal transplantation. Study information: The whole recipient group had anti-thymocyte globulin induction followed by tacrolimus and steroids for two to three years.

On this clone: Antigen: not known.

The data were produced by immunoSEQ multiplex PCR, yet TCRdb's version contains in-frame clones alone and is incomplete. The profile covers fewer than 100,000 clones, with 86% appearing a single time and roughly 1.4% taken by the ten largest. General observations from the study: There were GvH clones found in recipient marrow, and some of them appeared first in ileum or blood. Researchers found peak circulating GvH clone levels linked to early post-transplant HvG declines. Individuals carrying graft-donor T cell macrochimerism showed high graft-versus-host to host-versus-graft clonal ratios in allografts.

V was cut by 3 bases and J by 2 bases, with 5 bases left in between. Germline V gene lookup returns CDR1 MNHNS and CDR2 SASEGT. The CDR3 has 14 amino acids. This sequence originates from a human patient who received an intestinal transplant, so some T cells may come from the graft donor. The source was PBMCs, collected 255 days after intestinal transplant. The rearrangement uses TRBV6-1 and TRBJ2-6; D not certain. CDR3 loop: CASSENPGANVLTF. CDR3 sequence (DNA): TGTGCCAGCAGTGAGAACCCTGGGGCCAACGTCCTGACTTTC.